Listed below are T cell receptor beta chains from one sample, sequenced in a study of blood T cell repertoires in COVID-19. The assay was immunoSEQ multiplex PCR, and TCRdb's table has in-frame clones only and misses some. The sample shows under 300,000 clones, about 90% of them seen only once. The material sequenced was PBMCs or T cells enriched from blood (not recorded which). These receptors were obtained from a woman between 18 and 29 years old who had recovered from COVID-19. Both conserved end residues are part of each CDR3.

j_call v_call cdr3_aa
TRBJ2-1 TRBV4-1 CASSQDFRGGRREQFF
TRBJ2-2 TRBV10-3 CAISDRDRGRTGELFF
TRBJ2-7 TRBV7-6 CASSLVPPASEAYEQYF
TRBJ1-4 TRBV7-2 CASRVGANEKLFF
TRBJ2-1 TRBV4-1 CASSQPSGSPFNEQFF
TRBJ1-2 TRBV24-1 CATSDTGTIGGYTF
TRBJ1-3 TRBV4-1 CASSQERSMGNTIYF
TRBJ2-7 TRBV7-2 CASSFREGGYEQYF
TRBJ2-5 TRBV24-1 CATSEKRTDTRETQYF
TRBJ1-2 TRBV5-1 CASSSDPGHLNYGYTF
TRBJ2-7 TRBV20-1 CSASLGLAVREQYF
TRBJ2-7 TRBV25-1 CASSESGVTTYEQYF
TRBJ1-2 TRBV28 CASSLVAGTDLNAF
TRBJ1-1 TRBV5-1 CASSRGSNWEESGAFF
TRBJ2-2 TRBV27 CASSFRSADVPGELFF
TRBJ2-1 TRBV7-6 CASSSEDRKENEQFF
TRBJ1-4 TRBV7-2 CASSIRVGNEKLFF
TRBJ1-1 TRBV2 CASSWHTEAFF
TRBJ2-7 TRBV9 CASSVSPGGSMNEQYF
TRBJ1-3 TRBV7-9 CASSFLEDRVGSGNTIYF
TRBJ1-3 TRBV3-1/TRBV3-2 CASSRGGASGNTIYF
TRBJ2-7 TRBV21-1 CASSNLPAGVGYEQYF
TRBJ1-5 TRBV12-5 CASGLRRWGQATSASQHF
TRBJ2-5 TRBV9 CASSAGTPWETQYF
TRBJ1-2 TRBV19 CASSIGSPGPGYTF
TRBJ1-1 TRBV28 CASSYGGSGTEAFF
TRBJ1-2 TRBV5-6 CASSFPGQGGRYGYTF
TRBJ2-1 TRBV3-1/TRBV3-2 CASSPGLGGTTSYNEQFF
TRBJ1-2 TRBV14 CASSLWASYGYTF
TRBJ1-1 TRBV18 CASSPQGETEAFF
TRBJ1-1 TRBV6-1 CASSEERPDRRNTEAFF
TRBJ1-1 TRBV2 CASCPEPVSEAFF
TRBJ2-3 TRBV5-4 CASSPGLAARDTQYF
TRBJ1-1 TRBV10-3 CAISGPSSGNTEAFF
TRBJ1-2 TRBV7-2 CASSLVADRGLVYTF
TRBJ2-3 TRBV7-9 CASSSFEGDTRTDTQYF
TRBJ1-2 TRBV6-5 CASSRALDGYTF
TRBJ1-1 TRBV29-1 CSVLQDGEETEAFF
TRBJ1-4 TRBV4-1 CASSQVTGSKAEKLFF
TRBJ2-3 TRBV7-6 CASSLAPSGGTDTQYF
TRBJ1-2 TRBV19 CASSTPAQGGYGYTF
TRBJ2-7 TRBV14 CASSQPTGVGSYEQYF
TRBJ2-7 TRBV7-8 CASSSPWAGGSYEQYF
TRBJ1-1 TRBV11-3 CASATGSNTEAFF
TRBJ1-2 TRBV3-1/TRBV3-2 CASSQGGVNGYTF
TRBJ2-7 TRBV6-2/TRBV6-3 CASSLPSKRYEQYF
TRBJ2-3 TRBV28 CASSTSTDTQYF
TRBJ2-1 TRBV3-1/TRBV3-2 CASSQDPVAGGYNEQFF
TRBJ2-1 TRBV7-8 CASSARDFYNEQFF
TRBJ1-1 TRBV29-1 CSVRGLMNTEAFF
TRBJ1-2 TRBV7-2 CASSLGGINYGYTF
TRBJ1-6 TRBV9 CASSLLVHNSPLHF
TRBJ1-2 TRBV11-2 CASSFGGLNYGYTF
TRBJ2-3 TRBV7-3 CASSPPSGSTDTQYF
TRBJ1-2 TRBV28 CASSSSAGTGEISSYGYTF
TRBJ1-5 TRBV6-1 CASSEISGMSGNQPQHF